This T cell receptor (beta chain) was recovered during a study of metastatic and nonmetastatic thyroid tumors. This clone is termed medium-sized. Its matching antigen is unknown. General observations from the study: According to reports, the diversity of TCR beta was significantly higher in malignant thyroid tumors than in benign nodules, and this held in both blood and tumor samples.

In the original processing: A classifier of distant metastasis in papillary thyroid cancer was built from CDR3 differences (across clinicopathological groups). MiXCR reprocessed the PCR reads for TCRdb. The V and J calls, along with clone size, are taken from TCRdb and not from the paper's own processing. Of about 23,000 clones in the sample, 15% to 20% are singletons; the top ten hold 4.6%. CDR1 is MRHNA, CDR2 SNTAGT, per germline. CDR3 length: 14 residues. J was trimmed by 0 bases and V by 6 bases; bases with no gene match: 3. Patients had received no treatment of any kind before thyroid surgery. This TCR derives from a male donor with papillary thyroid cancer or a benign thyroid nodule (not recorded which). Some clones in this sample may be carry-over from other donors' samples. Sequences were obtained from blood. This chain uses TRBV6-4 with TRBJ2-3; 7 nucleotides line up with TRBD2. Here the CDR3 reads CASSPSGSTDTQYF. The CDR3 DNA reads TGTGCCAGCAGCCCTAGCGGCAGCACAGATACGCAGTATTTT.